This T cell receptor (beta chain) stems from a study of PD-L1 blockade in urothelial cancer. Study-wide background: Men with urothelial cancer arising in the bladder made up about 85% of the roughly 30 patients. Study observations and caveats: When measured at 3 weeks, tumor-associated blood clones expanded more in durable-benefit patients.

Points on this clone: What it recognizes is unknown.

Time point meaning: pretreatment peripheral blood. Sampling of each patient yielded between 1 and 8 specimens, collected pretreatment and on-treatment. The V and J ends lost 5 bases and 0 bases respectively, with 15 bases between them. CDR1 is SGHAT, CDR2 FQNNGV, per germline. The CDR3 runs 16 residues. The assay was immunoSEQ multiplex PCR, and TCRdb's table has in-frame clones only and misses some. The repertoire holds around 70,000 clones, 85% to 90% seen once, with 3.5% to 5% in the top ten. This receptor was taken from a man between 65 and 80 years old with urothelial cancer. Material: PBMCs, obtained around atezolizumab (anti-PD-L1) treatment. The chain carries TRBV11-2 and TRBJ2-3; D gene uncertain. The CDR3 region has the DNA TGTGCCAGCAGCGACAACAACTTGTCTAGCACAGATACGCAGTATTTT. It translates to CASSDNNLSSTDTQYF.